One sample yielded the 3 T cell receptor beta chains listed below, sequenced in a study of cytomegalovirus exposure and HLA in healthy donors. Both 60 Vbeta primers and 13 Jbeta primers went into the PCR. Clones were sequenced by immunoSEQ multiplex PCR, and TCRdb holds only the in-frame ones, with some missing. The table has 140,000 to 150,000 clones, over 60% seen once. Sequenced sample: PBMCs. Every receptor here comes from a young woman in good health and CMV-seronegative.

This clone was seen a few times. The chain is built from TRBV5-8 and TRBJ1-2; 11 bases are a match to TRBD1. CDR3 length: 16 amino acids. Germline trimming cut 4 bases from V and 4 bases from J; bases unmatched to any gene: 9. CDR1 and CDR2 from the germline V gene are SGHTS and YDEGEE. This CDR3 is CASSLWTGGMGYGYTF. CDR3 nucleotides: TGTGCCAGCAGCCTTTGGACAGGGGGCATGGGCTATGGCTACACCTTC.

DNA for the CDR3: TGTGCCAGCAGCCCAGGGAGCGGGGGGGTTATCGAAGAGACCCAGTACTTC. It specifies CASSPGSGGVIEETQYF. The rearrangement joins TRBV4-2 to TRBJ2-5; 10 bases match TRBD2. The CDR3 spans 17 residues. The V segment lost 4 bases and the J segment 3 bases; nucleotides outside the gene matches: 11. Germline V CDR1 and CDR2: LGHNA, YNFKEQ.

J is TRBJ1-1 and V is TRBV6-5; D is unclear. Germline V gene lookup returns CDR1 MNHEY and CDR2 SVGAGI. CDR3 size: 14 residues. The V and J ends lost 2 bases and 1 base respectively, with 8 bases between them. The CDR3 bases are TGTGCCAGCAGTTACGGGAGGAGGAACACTGAAGCTTTCTTT. It is translated as CASSYGRRNTEAFF.